This TCR beta chain was profiled in a study of cytomegalovirus exposure and HLA in healthy donors. General study findings and limits: Later on, a genetic analysis was performed. It linked a missense variant in DCLRE1C with V- and J-gene trimming of TCR beta.

Concerning this clone: Its matching antigen is unknown.

The PCR was carried out with 60 Vbeta primers and 13 Jbeta primers. Clones were read by immunoSEQ multiplex PCR, and TCRdb kept only the in-frame ones, dropping some. The table shows roughly 130,000 clones, with 74% occurring only once. The specimen sequenced was PBMCs. The receptor's source is a woman between 45 and 60 years old in good health and CMV-seropositive.

The CDR3 spells CASSYQGNSNQPQHF. The CDR3 DNA sequence: TGTGCCAGCAGTTACCAGGGGAATAGCAATCAGCCCCAGCATTTT. The V and J genes are TRBV2 and TRBJ1-5, with D perhaps matching TRBD1 (6 bases). The CDR3 length is 15 residues. Germline CDR1 reads SNHLY; CDR2 reads FYNNEI. V gave up 5 bases and J gave up 0 bases, with 11 bases separating them.